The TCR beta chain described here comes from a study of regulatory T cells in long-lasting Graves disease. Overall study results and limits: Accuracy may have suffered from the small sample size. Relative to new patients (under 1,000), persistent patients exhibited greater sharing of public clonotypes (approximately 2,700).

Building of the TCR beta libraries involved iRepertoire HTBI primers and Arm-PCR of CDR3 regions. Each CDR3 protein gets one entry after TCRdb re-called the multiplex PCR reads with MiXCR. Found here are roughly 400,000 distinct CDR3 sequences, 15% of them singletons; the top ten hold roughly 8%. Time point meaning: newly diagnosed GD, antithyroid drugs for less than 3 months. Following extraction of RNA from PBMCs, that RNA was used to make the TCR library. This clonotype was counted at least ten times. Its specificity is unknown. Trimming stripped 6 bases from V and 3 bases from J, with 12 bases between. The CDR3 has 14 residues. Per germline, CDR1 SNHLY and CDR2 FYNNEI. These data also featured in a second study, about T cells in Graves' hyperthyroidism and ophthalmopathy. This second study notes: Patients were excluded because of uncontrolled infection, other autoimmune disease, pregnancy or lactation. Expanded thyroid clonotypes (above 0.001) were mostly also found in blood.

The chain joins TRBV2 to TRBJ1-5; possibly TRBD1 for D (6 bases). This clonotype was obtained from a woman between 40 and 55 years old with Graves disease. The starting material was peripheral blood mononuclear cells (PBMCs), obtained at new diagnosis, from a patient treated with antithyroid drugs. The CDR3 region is CASSPGHVNQPQHF. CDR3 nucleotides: TGTGCCAGCAGCCCGGGACACGTCAATCAGCCCCAGCATTTT.